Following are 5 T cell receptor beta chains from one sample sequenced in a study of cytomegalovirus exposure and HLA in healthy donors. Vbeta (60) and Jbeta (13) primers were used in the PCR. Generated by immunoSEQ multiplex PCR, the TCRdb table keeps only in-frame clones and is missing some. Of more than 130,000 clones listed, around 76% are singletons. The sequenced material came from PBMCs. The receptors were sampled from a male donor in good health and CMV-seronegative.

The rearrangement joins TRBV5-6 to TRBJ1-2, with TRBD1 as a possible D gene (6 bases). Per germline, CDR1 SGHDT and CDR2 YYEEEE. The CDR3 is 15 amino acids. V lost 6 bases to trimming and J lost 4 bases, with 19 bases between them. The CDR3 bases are TGTGCCAGCAACCTGGGGGCAGGAAGACTCTATGGCTACACCTTC. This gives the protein CASNLGAGRLYGYTF.

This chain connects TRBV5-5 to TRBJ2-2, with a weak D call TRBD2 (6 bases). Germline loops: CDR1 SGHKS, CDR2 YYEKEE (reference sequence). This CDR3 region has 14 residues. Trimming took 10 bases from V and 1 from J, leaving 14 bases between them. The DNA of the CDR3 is TGTGCCGCGGGATTGGGAGGGAACACCGGGGAGCTGTTTTTT. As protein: CAAGLGGNTGELFF.

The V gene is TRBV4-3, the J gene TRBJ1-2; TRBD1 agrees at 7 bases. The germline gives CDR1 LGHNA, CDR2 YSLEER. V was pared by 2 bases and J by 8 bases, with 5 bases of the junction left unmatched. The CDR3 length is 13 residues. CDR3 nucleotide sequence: TGCGCCAGCAGCCAATTTACAGGGGCCGGCTACACCTTC. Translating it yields CASSQFTGAGYTF.

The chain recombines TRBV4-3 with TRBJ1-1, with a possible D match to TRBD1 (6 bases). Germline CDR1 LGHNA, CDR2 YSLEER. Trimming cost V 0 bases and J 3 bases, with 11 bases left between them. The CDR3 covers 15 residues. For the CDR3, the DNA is TGCGCCAGCAGCCAAGAAGGCAGGGGTTACACTGAAGCTTTCTTT. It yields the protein CASSQEGRGYTEAFF.

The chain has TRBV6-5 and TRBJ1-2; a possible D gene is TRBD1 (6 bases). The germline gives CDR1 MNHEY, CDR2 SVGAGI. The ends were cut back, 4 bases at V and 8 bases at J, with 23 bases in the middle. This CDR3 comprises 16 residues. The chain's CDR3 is CASSWLGRQGSGGYTF. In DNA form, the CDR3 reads TGTGCCAGCAGTTGGTTGGGGCGTCAGGGGTCAGGCGGCTACACCTTC.